A selection of T cell receptor beta chains follows, all from one sample in a study of naive and memory T cell subsets. TCRdb itself ran the UMI-ligation and nested PCR reads through MiXCR, one entry per CDR3 protein. The sample holds 98,000 or so distinct CDR3 sequences, about 11% seen once. The sequenced sample consisted of naive CD4+ T cells from blood. All receptors derive from a human donor in good health. The CDR3 runs from the conserved cysteine through the conserved F or W. Each record gives: D gene, CDR3 length, clone size, V gene, J gene, CDR3 protein, CDR3 DNA. A D gene is named only where the DNA matches it firmly. Size tells how often a clone was seen (once, few, many) or the class of an expanded clone, and some rows leave it out.

D gene: TRBD1; CDR3 length: 16; clone size: many; V gene: TRBV3-1; J gene: TRBJ2-7; CDR3 protein: CASSPSRGSTYYEQYF; CDR3 DNA: TGTGCCAGCAGCCCCTCCAGGGGGTCGACTTACTACGAGCAGTACTTC
D gene: TRBD2; CDR3 length: 15; clone size: few; V gene: TRBV10-3; J gene: TRBJ2-1; CDR3 protein: CAAGKGLAENNEQFF; CDR3 DNA: TGTGCCGCGGGAAAAGGTCTAGCGGAGAACAATGAGCAGTTCTTC
D gene: TRBD2; CDR3 length: 18; clone size: few; V gene: TRBV5-1; J gene: TRBJ2-1; CDR3 protein: CASSPPGLRQPLSNEQFF; CDR3 DNA: TGCGCCAGCAGCCCTCCGGGACTACGTCAACCCCTATCCAATGAGCAGTTCTTC
D gene: .; CDR3 length: 13; clone size: many; V gene: TRBV6-2/TRBV6-3; J gene: TRBJ1-1; CDR3 protein: CASSSASNTEAFF; CDR3 DNA: TGTGCCAGCAGTTCCGCCAGTAACACTGAAGCTTTCTTT
D gene: .; CDR3 length: 13; clone size: .; V gene: TRBV12-3/TRBV12-4; J gene: TRBJ2-5; CDR3 protein: CASSFGTRLTQYF; CDR3 DNA: TGTGCCAGCAGTTTTGGGACACGTTTGACCCAGTACTTC
D gene: .; CDR3 length: 13; clone size: .; V gene: TRBV7-2; J gene: TRBJ1-5; CDR3 protein: CASSSPPFSPQHF; CDR3 DNA: TGTGCCAGCAGCTCTCCCCCGTTTTCTCCCCAGCATTTT
D gene: TRBD2; CDR3 length: 15; clone size: many; V gene: TRBV6-5; J gene: TRBJ2-3; CDR3 protein: CASIGTSGRADTQYF; CDR3 DNA: TGTGCCAGCATCGGGACTAGCGGGAGAGCAGATACGCAGTATTTT
D gene: TRBD2; CDR3 length: 14; clone size: few; V gene: TRBV2; J gene: TRBJ2-3; CDR3 protein: CASNQRGSTDTQYF; CDR3 DNA: TGTGCCAGCAACCAGCGGGGGAGCACAGATACGCAGTATTTT
D gene: TRBD2; CDR3 length: 14; clone size: many; V gene: TRBV20-1; J gene: TRBJ2-1; CDR3 protein: CSASRRSGEDEQFF; CDR3 DNA: TGCAGTGCTAGCCGTCGCAGCGGGGAGGATGAGCAGTTCTTC
D gene: .; CDR3 length: 14; clone size: .; V gene: TRBV6-2/TRBV6-3; J gene: TRBJ2-7; CDR3 protein: CASGDTGWTYEQYF; CDR3 DNA: TGTGCCAGCGGGGATACGGGGTGGACCTACGAGCAGTACTTC
D gene: .; CDR3 length: 13; clone size: few; V gene: TRBV7-8; J gene: TRBJ1-1; CDR3 protein: CASSWYMNTEAFF; CDR3 DNA: TGTGCCAGCAGCTGGTACATGAACACTGAAGCTTTCTTT
D gene: .; CDR3 length: 15; clone size: few; V gene: TRBV5-1; J gene: TRBJ1-1; CDR3 protein: CASSLGRPTYTEAFF; CDR3 DNA: TGCGCCAGCAGCTTAGGACGACCCACTTACACTGAAGCTTTCTTT
D gene: .; CDR3 length: 15; clone size: .; V gene: TRBV4-3; J gene: TRBJ1-5; CDR3 protein: CASSQEIQANQPQHF; CDR3 DNA: TGCGCCAGCAGCCAAGAAATACAGGCCAATCAGCCCCAGCATTTT
D gene: .; CDR3 length: 16; clone size: few; V gene: TRBV29-1; J gene: TRBJ2-1; CDR3 protein: CSVEKGGRRPYNEQFF; CDR3 DNA: TGCAGCGTTGAGAAGGGGGGCAGGAGACCTTACAATGAGCAGTTCTTC
D gene: .; CDR3 length: 15; clone size: many; V gene: TRBV3-1; J gene: TRBJ1-6; CDR3 protein: CASSQVRFNNSPLHF; CDR3 DNA: TGTGCCAGCAGCCAAGTACGGTTTAATAATTCACCCCTCCACTTT
D gene: .; CDR3 length: 14; clone size: .; V gene: TRBV28; J gene: TRBJ2-7; CDR3 protein: CASSLGVGAFEQYF; CDR3 DNA: TGTGCCAGCAGTTTGGGGGTTGGAGCGTTCGAGCAGTACTTC
D gene: .; CDR3 length: 15; clone size: .; V gene: TRBV7-2; J gene: TRBJ1-1; CDR3 protein: CASSFTGAGFTEAFF; CDR3 DNA: TGTGCCAGCAGCTTCACGGGGGCCGGCTTCACTGAAGCTTTCTTT
D gene: TRBD2; CDR3 length: 13; clone size: once; V gene: TRBV12-3/TRBV12-4; J gene: TRBJ2-3; CDR3 protein: CASSWTSGDTQYF; CDR3 DNA: TGTGCCAGCAGTTGGACTAGCGGGGATACGCAGTATTTT
D gene: .; CDR3 length: 15; clone size: many; V gene: TRBV7-9; J gene: TRBJ2-2; CDR3 protein: CASSLVQTNTGELFF; CDR3 DNA: TGTGCCAGCAGCTTAGTGCAGACGAACACCGGGGAGCTGTTTTTT
D gene: TRBD2; CDR3 length: 14; clone size: many; V gene: TRBV11-1; J gene: TRBJ2-1; CDR3 protein: CASSGLAGRGEQFF; CDR3 DNA: TGTGCCAGCAGCGGACTAGCGGGAAGGGGTGAGCAGTTCTTC
D gene: .; CDR3 length: 14; clone size: .; V gene: TRBV12-3/TRBV12-4; J gene: TRBJ1-6; CDR3 protein: CASSFALGGSPLHF; CDR3 DNA: TGTGCCAGCAGTTTCGCTCTCGGGGGTTCACCCCTCCACTTT
D gene: TRBD1; CDR3 length: 13; clone size: many; V gene: TRBV2; J gene: TRBJ2-7; CDR3 protein: CASRGTGLYEQYF; CDR3 DNA: TGTGCCAGTCGAGGGACAGGACTCTACGAGCAGTACTTC
D gene: TRBD2; CDR3 length: 15; clone size: many; V gene: TRBV12-3/TRBV12-4; J gene: TRBJ2-7; CDR3 protein: CATRPTSGRVDEQYF; CDR3 DNA: TGTGCCACCCGCCCGACTAGCGGGAGGGTGGACGAGCAGTACTTC
D gene: .; CDR3 length: 15; clone size: .; V gene: TRBV29-1; J gene: TRBJ2-1; CDR3 protein: CSVEAGQLGYNEQFF; CDR3 DNA: TGCAGCGTTGAAGCCGGACAGCTTGGTTACAATGAGCAGTTCTTC
D gene: TRBD2; CDR3 length: 14; clone size: .; V gene: TRBV18; J gene: TRBJ2-1; CDR3 protein: CASSPLRGGLEQFF; CDR3 DNA: TGTGCCAGCTCACCGCTGCGGGGGGGCCTTGAGCAGTTCTTC
D gene: TRBD2; CDR3 length: 13; clone size: few; V gene: TRBV10-3; J gene: TRBJ2-3; CDR3 protein: CAISERGGNTQYF; CDR3 DNA: TGTGCCATCAGTGAGCGGGGGGGCAATACGCAGTATTTT
D gene: .; CDR3 length: 11; clone size: .; V gene: TRBV25-1; J gene: TRBJ2-2; CDR3 protein: CASRSAGELFF; CDR3 DNA: TGTGCCAGTAGGAGTGCCGGGGAGCTGTTTTTT
D gene: .; CDR3 length: 15; clone size: few; V gene: TRBV20-1; J gene: TRBJ1-1; CDR3 protein: CSARDSRGLILGAFF; CDR3 DNA: TGCAGTGCTAGAGACTCGAGGGGCCTTATACTGGGCGCTTTCTTT
D gene: .; CDR3 length: 16; clone size: .; V gene: TRBV18; J gene: TRBJ1-5; CDR3 protein: CASSPDRSSVNQPQHF; CDR3 DNA: TGTGCCAGCTCACCAGACCGCTCCAGTGTCAATCAGCCCCAGCATTTT
D gene: .; CDR3 length: 14; clone size: many; V gene: TRBV6-2/TRBV6-3; J gene: TRBJ2-3; CDR3 protein: CASSYVGSTDTQYF; CDR3 DNA: TGTGCCAGCAGTTACGTGGGAAGCACAGATACGCAGTATTTT
D gene: .; CDR3 length: 12; clone size: many; V gene: TRBV12-3/TRBV12-4; J gene: TRBJ2-5; CDR3 protein: CASSQRGETQYF; CDR3 DNA: TGTGCCAGCAGTCAAAGAGGAGAGACCCAGTACTTC
D gene: TRBD1; CDR3 length: 16; clone size: few; V gene: TRBV4-2; J gene: TRBJ1-5; CDR3 protein: CASSLGQGASGQPQHF; CDR3 DNA: TGTGCCAGCAGCCTCGGACAGGGGGCGTCCGGTCAGCCCCAGCATTTT
D gene: .; CDR3 length: 20; clone size: many; V gene: TRBV4-1; J gene: TRBJ2-3; CDR3 protein: CASSQSDISRRFPPTDTQYF; CDR3 DNA: TGCGCCAGCAGCCAATCTGACATATCCCGACGGTTTCCCCCCACAGATACGCAGTATTTT
D gene: .; CDR3 length: 13; clone size: many; V gene: TRBV20-1; J gene: TRBJ2-1; CDR3 protein: CSARGHGRNEQFF; CDR3 DNA: TGCAGTGCTAGAGGGCATGGCCGGAATGAGCAGTTCTTC
D gene: TRBD2; CDR3 length: 17; clone size: many; V gene: TRBV20-1; J gene: TRBJ2-1; CDR3 protein: CSAQAGSRTSGYNEQFF; CDR3 DNA: TGCAGTGCCCAAGCAGGGTCAAGGACTAGCGGCTACAATGAGCAGTTCTTC
D gene: TRBD1; CDR3 length: 14; clone size: .; V gene: TRBV6-5; J gene: TRBJ2-7; CDR3 protein: CASSFGQGIYEQYF; CDR3 DNA: TGTGCCAGCAGTTTTGGACAGGGAATATACGAGCAGTACTTC
D gene: .; CDR3 length: 17; clone size: .; V gene: TRBV20-1; J gene: TRBJ2-7; CDR3 protein: CSARKGSGTLVHYEQYF; CDR3 DNA: TGCAGTGCTAGAAAAGGGTCCGGGACACTCGTCCACTACGAGCAGTACTTC
D gene: .; CDR3 length: 15; clone size: .; V gene: TRBV28; J gene: TRBJ2-2; CDR3 protein: CASSPIPEGGMELFF; CDR3 DNA: TGTGCCAGCAGTCCAATACCCGAGGGGGGCATGGAGCTGTTTTTT
D gene: TRBD1; CDR3 length: 14; clone size: few; V gene: TRBV20-1; J gene: TRBJ1-1; CDR3 protein: CSARVGTGGTEAFF; CDR3 DNA: TGCAGTGCTAGAGTCGGGACAGGGGGGACTGAAGCTTTCTTT
D gene: .; CDR3 length: 13; clone size: few; V gene: TRBV7-8; J gene: TRBJ1-1; CDR3 protein: CASSLFGQFEAFF; CDR3 DNA: TGTGCCAGCAGCCTCTTCGGACAGTTTGAAGCTTTCTTT
D gene: .; CDR3 length: 16; clone size: .; V gene: TRBV20-1; J gene: TRBJ2-6; CDR3 protein: CSARGGAVSGANVLTF; CDR3 DNA: TGCAGTGCCCGAGGTGGGGCGGTCTCTGGGGCCAACGTCCTGACTTTC
D gene: .; CDR3 length: 16; clone size: many; V gene: TRBV20-1; J gene: TRBJ2-3; CDR3 protein: CSARDVMGRGTDTQYF; CDR3 DNA: TGCAGTGCTAGAGATGTGATGGGGCGGGGCACAGATACGCAGTATTTT
D gene: .; CDR3 length: 10; clone size: many; V gene: TRBV20-1; J gene: TRBJ1-1; CDR3 protein: CSGWGTEAFF; CDR3 DNA: TGCAGTGGTTGGGGCACTGAAGCTTTCTTT
D gene: .; CDR3 length: 21; clone size: .; V gene: TRBV15; J gene: TRBJ1-5; CDR3 protein: CATSRVGLRRAGPYHNQPQHF; CDR3 DNA: TGTGCCACCAGCAGAGTAGGGTTGCGGCGAGCAGGACCATACCACAATCAGCCCCAGCATTTT
D gene: TRBD2; CDR3 length: 17; clone size: few; V gene: TRBV5-5; J gene: TRBJ2-7; CDR3 protein: CASSHSVGRGGRYEQYF; CDR3 DNA: TGTGCCAGCAGCCACTCTGTGGGGCGGGGGGGCCGCTACGAGCAGTACTTC
D gene: TRBD2; CDR3 length: 16; clone size: .; V gene: TRBV28; J gene: TRBJ2-7; CDR3 protein: CASSPTWGGGAYEQYF; CDR3 DNA: TGTGCCAGCAGTCCCACCTGGGGCGGGGGAGCCTACGAGCAGTACTTC
D gene: TRBD1; CDR3 length: 14; clone size: .; V gene: TRBV7-9; J gene: TRBJ1-6; CDR3 protein: CASSLFGTGSPLHF; CDR3 DNA: TGTGCCAGCAGCTTATTCGGGACAGGTTCACCCCTCCACTTT
D gene: TRBD1; CDR3 length: 16; clone size: .; V gene: TRBV5-6; J gene: TRBJ2-2; CDR3 protein: CASSFLDREDTGELFF; CDR3 DNA: TGTGCCAGCAGCTTCCTGGACAGGGAAGACACCGGGGAGCTGTTTTTT
D gene: TRBD1; CDR3 length: 15; clone size: few; V gene: TRBV12-3/TRBV12-4; J gene: TRBJ2-7; CDR3 protein: CASKRTGSGFYEQYF; CDR3 DNA: TGTGCCAGCAAAAGGACAGGGTCGGGTTTCTACGAGCAGTACTTC
D gene: .; CDR3 length: 11; clone size: many; V gene: TRBV6-5; J gene: TRBJ2-3; CDR3 protein: CASSWQTTQYF; CDR3 DNA: TGTGCCAGCAGTTGGCAGACCACGCAGTATTTT
D gene: .; CDR3 length: 15; clone size: .; V gene: TRBV24-1; J gene: TRBJ2-1; CDR3 protein: CATSDDKRANNEQFF; CDR3 DNA: TGTGCCACCAGTGACGATAAACGGGCCAACAATGAGCAGTTCTTC
D gene: .; CDR3 length: 16; clone size: .; V gene: TRBV7-3; J gene: TRBJ1-6; CDR3 protein: CASSLLGAGGDSPLHF; CDR3 DNA: TGTGCCAGCAGCCTTCTCGGGGCTGGAGGGGATTCACCCCTCCACTTT
D gene: .; CDR3 length: 15; clone size: .; V gene: TRBV28; J gene: TRBJ1-2; CDR3 protein: CASIAQSRGSYGYTF; CDR3 DNA: TGTGCCAGCATTGCCCAATCCCGGGGGTCTTATGGCTACACCTTC